These T cell receptor beta chains were read from a single sample in a study of T cell responses to AZD1222 COVID-19 vaccine. Produced via immunoSEQ multiplex PCR; TCRdb's table is partial and in-frame only. The table shows 80,000 to 100,000 clones, with around 87% occurring only once. Sample: peripheral blood, taken 28 days after the second AZD1222 dose. These receptors were taken from an adult who received the AZD1222 COVID-19 vaccine. CDR3s include the opening cysteine and the closing phenylalanine or tryptophan. D genes are given only for firm matches. Clone size is stated in some rows and not others, as once, few, many or a class when expanded.

abundance	j_gene	d_gene	v_gene	CDR3nt	CDR3aa
NA	TRBJ1-1	NA	TRBV2	TGTGCCAGCAGTGAAGGGGCAGGGTGGGTGAACACTGAAGCTTTCTTT	CASSEGAGWVNTEAFF
NA	TRBJ1-1	NA	TRBV4-3	TGCGCCAGCAGCCAAGCTTGGGACACCCACACTGAAGCTTTCTTT	CASSQAWDTHTEAFF
once	TRBJ1-1	TRBD1	TRBV18	TGTGCCAGCTCATCCCTGATCGGGGGACAGGGGAACACTGAAGCTTTCTTT	CASSSLIGGQGNTEAFF
NA	TRBJ1-6	NA	TRBV6-5	TGTGCCAGCAGTTACTACAGCTCCTATAATTCACCCCTCCACTTT	CASSYYSSYNSPLHF
NA	TRBJ2-1	TRBD2	TRBV7-9	TGTGCCAGCAGCTTAGTAACTAGCGACTACAATGAGCAGTTCTTC	CASSLVTSDYNEQFF
NA	TRBJ1-2	NA	TRBV20-1	TGCAGTGCTAGTAAGGCGCAGGAGGTTAACTATGGCTACACCTTC	CSASKAQEVNYGYTF
NA	TRBJ1-2	TRBD1	TRBV25-1	TGTGCCAGCAAAGGATCGGGACAGGGTGGGTATGGCTACACCTTC	CASKGSGQGGYGYTF
NA	TRBJ1-2	TRBD1	TRBV30	TGTGCCTGGAAGGGAGGGGGCATCGGTAACTATGGCTACACCTTC	CAWKGGGIGNYGYTF
NA	TRBJ1-2	NA	TRBV29-1	TGCAGCGTTGAAGATCGAGACAGCCACTATGGCTACACCTTC	CSVEDRDSHYGYTF
NA	TRBJ1-2	NA	TRBV4-2	TGTGCCAGCAGCCAAGATCGGAAGGGAGGCTATGGCTACACCTTC	CASSQDRKGGYGYTF
NA	TRBJ2-3	TRBD2	TRBV27	TGTGCCAGCAGTCCTAGCGGGAGGAGCACAGATACGCAGTATTTT	CASSPSGRSTDTQYF
NA	TRBJ2-7	TRBD2	TRBV5-1	TGCGCCAGCAGCCCGTCGACCGCCCTTGTACTAGCGGGGGCGTACTTC	CASSPSTALVLAGAYF
NA	TRBJ2-1	NA	TRBV9	TGTGCCAGCAGCGTAGCTACGGCAATAGGAGGGAGTGAGCAGTTCTTC	CASSVATAIGGSEQFF